This T cell receptor beta chain was captured in a study of blood T cell repertoires in COVID-19. Overall study: The study drew acute and convalescent COVID-19 samples from the United States, Italy and Spain.

Original methodology: From reference gene primer amplification, estimates of nucleated cell counts were derived. Some clones are missing from TCRdb's copy, which holds only in-frame ones; the method was immunoSEQ multiplex PCR. V, J and clone size are taken as reported in that table, and D and trimming were inferred from the DNA itself. The sample includes about 380,000 clones, roughly 90% of them seen just once. CDR1 LNHDA and CDR2 SQIVND come from the germline V gene (reference sequence). This CDR3 is 14 amino acids long. The V gene lost 5 bases and the J gene lost 1 base, with 11 bases spanning the gap.

This clonotype was sampled from a man between 40 and 49 years old with acute or convalescent COVID-19. The chain recombines TRBV19 with TRBJ2-5; possibly TRBD2 for D (5 bases). Input material: peripheral blood. In DNA form, the CDR3 reads TGTGCCAGTAGTTTGACTACTTCCCAAGAGACCCAGTACTTC. Translated, it gives CASSLTTSQETQYF.